The TCR beta chain under discussion was sequenced for a study of T cell repertoires in cytomegalovirus infection. This clonotype was picked up a small number of times. The target antigen is unknown. The CDR3 covers 15 residues. V was clipped by 8 bases and J by 2 bases, with 18 bases between them. TCRdb ran MiXCR on the reads and lists one entry per CDR3 protein. The table records approximately 990,000 distinct CDR3 sequences, 31% of them present only once. This clonotype was sampled from a human donor in good health (CMV status not recorded). Some clones in this sample may be carry-over from other donors' samples. The sequencing used cultured CD8+ T cells from PBMCs, collected from culture after CMV antigen stimulation. This rearrangement joins TRBV12-3 or TRBV12-4 to TRBJ1-1; D unclear. CDR3 sequence (DNA): TGTGCCAGCTACCACCTCCGAGGTGCTAACACTGAAGCTTTCTTT. It yields the protein CASYHLRGANTEAFF.